Below, 5 T cell receptor beta chains from the same sample are listed, as sequenced in a study of CD8 T cells in Susac syndrome. Reverse transcription of roughly 0.45 to 1 ug RNA used random hexamers. TCRdb re-called the immunoSEQ multiplex PCR reads through MiXCR, storing one row per CDR3 protein. The table has hundreds of thousands of distinct CDR3 sequences, 75% to 90% seen once. The specimen was CD8+ T cells from PBMCs. All receptors derive from a human donor with multiple sclerosis.

The V call is TRBV9, the J call TRBJ2-1; D is unresolved. Germline lookup yields CDR1 SGDLS and CDR2 YYNGEE. This CDR3 has 12 residues. V lost 4 bases, J lost 7 bases, and 9 bases lay in between. The CDR3 protein is CASSTRRNEQFF. In DNA, the CDR3 is TGTGCCAGCAGCACCCGCAGGAATGAGCAGTTCTTC. Based on the CDR3 plus reference TRBV9 and TRBJ2-1, the full variable domain is DSGVTQTPKHLITATGQRVTLRCSPRSGDLSVYWYQQSLDQGLQFLIQYYNGEERAKGNILERFSAQQFPDLHSELNLSSLELGDSALYFCASSTRRNEQFFGPGTRLTVL.

The V gene is TRBV4-1, the J gene TRBJ1-4; possibly TRBD1 for D (5 bases). Germline V CDR1 and CDR2: MGHRA, YSYEKL. Between the trimmed V and J ends, which lost 2 bases and 7 bases, there was a span of 11 bases. The CDR3 covers 14 residues. The CDR3: CASSQLGQREKLFF. DNA of the CDR3: TGCGCCAGCAGCCAATTGGGGCAGCGTGAAAAACTGTTTTTT.

The chain recombines TRBV11-2 with TRBJ2-5; 7 bases map to TRBD1. The CDR3 runs 15 residues. Germline trimming cut 5 bases from V and 2 bases from J; bases unmatched to any gene: 8. The V gene's germline CDR1 is SGHAT and CDR2 FQNNGV. This CDR3 reads CASSISPGQQETQYF. As DNA, the CDR3 is TGTGCCAGCAGCATCTCTCCGGGACAGCAAGAGACCCAGTACTTC.

The V gene is TRBV20-1, the J gene TRBJ2-7; D is tentatively TRBD1 or TRBD2 (5 bases each). CDR3 size: 15 residues. V lost 3 bases to trimming and J lost 1 base, with 16 bases between them. Germline V gene lookup returns CDR1 DFQATT and CDR2 SNEGSKA (reference sequence). CDR3 DNA sequence: TGCAGTGCTAGTGGGGCAGGGACGATATCCTACGAGCAGTACTTC. This sequence encodes CSASGAGTISYEQYF.

The chain employs TRBV2 and TRBJ2-1; D ambiguous. The V end lost 2 bases, the J end lost 0 bases, and 8 bases lay between the germline ends. Germline CDR1 and CDR2: SNHLY and FYNNEI. There are 15 residues in the CDR3. CDR3 sequence: CASSETPSSYNEQFF. The DNA of the CDR3 is TGTGCCAGCAGTGAAACCCCGAGCTCCTACAATGAGCAGTTCTTC. Full variable domain (remainder filled in from reference TRBV2 and TRBJ2-1): EPEVTQTPSHQVTQMGQEVILRCVPISNHLYFYWYRQILGQKVEFLVSFYNNEISEKSEIFDDQFSVERPDGSNFTLKIRSTKLEDSAMYFCASSETPSSYNEQFFGPGTRLTVL.